These 6 T cell receptor beta chains originate from one sample sequenced in a study of spatial heterogeneity in lung cancer. TCRdb analysed the 5' RACE reads with MiXCR anew, one entry per CDR3 protein. The table has some 5,500 distinct CDR3 sequences, 13% to 15% seen once. For these receptors, no antigen is known. Whole-study findings and limits: The number of expanded tumor alpha and beta chains correlated with mutation number.

The time point here: sample taken at primary tumor resection. The sample in question was lung tumor tissue, obtained at surgery. These receptors were collected from a male donor with early-stage non-small cell lung cancer.

This clonotype rates as medium-sized. This beta chain is a stray read from a library made for alpha chains; its abundance is not meaningful. This chain connects TRBV9 to TRBJ2-1; 7 nucleotides align to TRBD2. Germline loops: CDR1 SGDLS, CDR2 YYNGEE. This CDR3 has 15 residues. Trimming at V came to 2 bases and at J to 1 base, leaving 3 bases not matched to a gene. As DNA, the CDR3 is TGTGCCAGCAGCGTCGCGGGAGAGTCCTACAATGAGCAGTTCTTC. It yields the protein CASSVAGESYNEQFF.

By share, this clonotype counts as medium-sized. Since the library was made to target alpha chains, this beta chain is a stray read and its abundance is not meaningful. The chain has TRBV11-2 and TRBJ2-1; D is possibly TRBD2 (5 bases). This CDR3 is built from 15 residues. Germline V gives CDR1 SGHAT, CDR2 FQNNGV. V was trimmed by 2 bases and J by 7 bases, leaving 15 bases between them. CDR3 in amino acids: CASSLRIEGRNEQFF. CDR3 DNA: TGTGCCAGCAGCTTACGGATTGAGGGTAGGAATGAGCAGTTCTTC. Supplemented by reference TRBV11-2 and TRBJ2-1, the full variable domain reads EAGVAQSPRYKIIEKRQSVAFWCNPISGHATLYWYQQILGQGPKLLIQFQNNGVVDDSQLPKDRFSAERLKGVDSTLKIQPAKLEDSAVYLCASSLRIEGRNEQFFGPGTRLTVL.

Many counts were recorded for this clonotype. This beta chain is a stray sequence in a library constructed for alpha chains; its clone size is not meaningful. The J gene is TRBJ2-6, the V gene TRBV28, with 8 bases fitting TRBD1. Trimming at V came to 6 bases and at J to 0 bases, leaving 10 bases not matched to a gene. There are 18 residues in the CDR3. Per germline, CDR1 MDHEN and CDR2 SYDVKM. The CDR3 protein is CASRQPGTGFSGANVLTF. The CDR3 DNA follows: TGTGCCAGCAGGCAGCCAGGGACAGGTTTCTCTGGGGCCAACGTCCTGACTTTC.

Comments on this clonotype: Found in a library prepared for alpha chains, this beta chain is an off-target read, and its abundance has little meaning. The chain couples TRBV12-3 or TRBV12-4 to TRBJ2-1; 11 bases agree with TRBD2. V lost 5 bases, J lost 13 bases, and 13 bases stayed unmatched. The CDR3 is made up of 15 amino acids. CDR3 DNA sequence: TGTGCCAGCAGTAAACTAGCGGGAGTAAGGGGGCCTCAGTTCTTC. Its protein is CASSKLAGVRGPQFF.

As regards this clonotype: For a library built for alpha chains, this beta chain is a stray read; little rests on its size. This chain links TRBV6-6 with TRBJ2-7, with TRBD2 identical over 9 bases. Trimming removed 5 bases from V and 2 bases from J; junction bases left unmatched: 7. Germline CDR1 is MNHNY and CDR2 is SVGAGI (reference sequence). This CDR3 spans 15 amino acids. The CDR3 sequence is CASSPFASGTYEQYF. The CDR3 DNA reads TGTGCCAGCAGTCCATTTGCTAGCGGGACCTACGAGCAGTACTTC.

This clonotype is labeled as medium-sized. Found in a library prepared for alpha chains, this beta chain is an off-target read, and its abundance has little meaning. CDR3 bases: TGTGCCAGCAGCGGGGGACGGAGCGGGCCTTCCTACAATGAGCAGTTCTTC. Translation gives CASSGGRSGPSYNEQFF. The chain joins TRBV7-9 to TRBJ2-1; perhaps TRBD2 as D (6 bases). The germline V gene encodes CDR1 SEHNR and CDR2 FQNEAQ (reference sequence). Trimming left V 5 bases short and J 1 base short, with 18 bases between. The CDR3 is 17 amino acids.